Each of the 7 T cell receptor beta chains below was sequenced from the same sample in a study of cytomegalovirus exposure and HLA in healthy donors. 13 Jbeta primers and 60 Vbeta primers were used for the PCR. Data came from immunoSEQ multiplex PCR; TCRdb stores just in-frame clones and leaves some out. The sample contains roughly 230,000 clones, 85% of which appear only once. The sequenced material came from PBMCs. These TCRs come from a girl aged 2 to 10 in good health and CMV-seronegative.

The CDR3 loop is CASSLGATSGTDTQYF. In DNA, the CDR3 is TGCGCCAGCAGCTTGGGAGCGACTAGCGGCACAGATACGCAGTATTTT. The chain combines TRBV5-1 with TRBJ2-3, with 8 bases fitting TRBD2. CDR1 is SGHRS, CDR2 YFSETQ, per germline. With 0 bases clipped from V and 1 base from J, the junction kept 4 bases outside the gene matches. The CDR3 has 16 residues. The full variable domain, completed using reference TRBV5-1 and TRBJ2-3, is KAGVTQTPRYLIKTRGQQVTLSCSPISGHRSVSWYQQTPGQGLQFLFEYFSETQRNKGNFPGRFSGRQFSNSRSEMNVSTLELGDSALYLCASSLGATSGTDTQYFGPGTRLTVL.

The chain employs TRBV19 and TRBJ1-6, with D unresolved. Germline values: CDR1 LNHDA, CDR2 SQIVND (reference sequence). Trimming cost V 5 bases and J 0 bases, with 11 bases left between them. CDR3 length equals 16 residues. In DNA, the CDR3 is TGTGCCAGTAGTGGCGGAATGTACTCCTATAATTCACCCCTCCACTTT. Translated, it gives CASSGGMYSYNSPLHF.

The chain recombines TRBV7-9 with TRBJ2-7; maybe TRBD2 (5 bases). The CDR3 has 13 residues. Germline CDR1 is SEHNR and CDR2 is FQNEAQ (reference sequence). V dropped 5 bases and J dropped 7 bases, with 15 bases sitting between them. This CDR3 reads CASSRSGTGEQYF. For the CDR3, the DNA is TGTGCCAGCAGCCGAAGCGGTACTGGGGAGCAGTACTTC.

The rearrangement links TRBV10-3 to TRBJ2-1, with TRBD2 identical over 14 bases. Germline CDR1 and CDR2: ENHRY and SYGVKD. V shed 5 bases, J shed 1 base, and the junction held 4 bases outside the gene matches. There are 17 residues in the CDR3. The CDR3 reads CAISRTSGRPSYNEQFF. CDR3 sequence (DNA): TGTGCCATCAGTCGGACTAGCGGGAGGCCTTCCTACAATGAGCAGTTCTTC.

The J gene is TRBJ2-5, the V gene TRBV5-4, with TRBD2 matching over 14 bases. Trimming at V came to 4 bases and at J to 4 bases, leaving 9 bases not matched to a gene. Germline V lookup: CDR1 SGHNT, CDR2 YYREEE (reference sequence). The CDR3 has 17 amino acids. DNA for the CDR3: TGTGCCAGCAGCCGAGGGACTAGCGGGAGACGGACAGAGACCCAGTACTTC. Amino acids: CASSRGTSGRRTETQYF.

V is TRBV2 and J is TRBJ1-5; unclear D gene. The CDR3 totals 13 residues. Trimming took 6 bases from V and 4 from J, leaving 10 bases between them. Germline values: CDR1 SNHLY, CDR2 FYNNEI. CDR3 sequence reads: CASRLTENQPQHF. As DNA, the CDR3 is TGTGCCAGCAGGTTGACGGAGAATCAGCCCCAGCATTTT.

The CDR3 DNA sequence: TGCGCCAGCAGCTTCCAGAGCCAGGGGAACGAGCAGTACTTC. This codes for CASSFQSQGNEQYF. The chain has TRBV5-1 and TRBJ2-7; perhaps TRBD1 as D (6 bases). The CDR3 totals 14 residues. Trimming removed 2 bases from V and 5 bases from J, with 14 bases in between. Germline assignment: CDR1 SGHRS and CDR2 YFSETQ.